The 21 T cell receptor beta chains in this list originate from one sample, sequenced in a study of shared clonotypes between healthy human individuals. TCRdb keeps only in-frame clones here, not all; method: immunoSEQ multiplex PCR. The sample holds millions of clones, more than 80% seen once. The specimen was naive CD4+ T cells from PBMCs. Subset reported: CD45RA+ positively selected. These TCRs come from a man between 18 and 29 years old in good health. Some clones in this sample may be carry-over from other donors' samples.

V gene TRBV18 combines with J gene TRBJ1-1; TRBD1 is a possible D gene (5 bases). The V and J ends lost 8 bases and 3 bases respectively, with 16 bases between them. Per germline, CDR1 KGHSH and CDR2 LQKENI. The CDR3 extends over 14 amino acids. The CDR3 bases are TGTGCCAGCGGCCCATACACGGGGGACACTGAAGCTTTCTTT. Translated, it gives CASGPYTGDTEAFF. The full variable domain, completed using reference TRBV18 and TRBJ1-1, is NAGVMQNPRHLVRRRGQEARLRCSPMKGHSHVYWYRQLPEEGLKFMVYLQKENIIDESGMPKERFSAEFPKEGPSILRIQQVVRGDSAAYFCASGPYTGDTEAFFGQGTRLTVV.

The V call is TRBV5-4, the J call TRBJ2-2, with D perhaps TRBD2 (5 bases). CDR3 size: 14 residues. The ends were cut back, 9 bases at V and 4 bases at J, with 16 bases in the middle. Germline-derived CDR1 and CDR2 are SGHNT and YYREEE (reference sequence). The DNA of the CDR3 is TGTGCCACAGAGAGAACACGGGGCACCGGGGAGCTGTTTTTT. It is translated as CATERTRGTGELFF.

J is TRBJ1-2 and V is TRBV2; possible D gene TRBD1, 5 bases. This CDR3 comprises 14 residues. V gave up 8 bases and J gave up 1 base, with 14 bases separating them. Germline CDR1 is SNHLY and CDR2 is FYNNEI. DNA for the CDR3: TGTGCCAGCGTACTACGGCAGGGTAACTATGGCTACACCTTC. This encodes CASVLRQGNYGYTF. The full variable domain, with the rest looked up from reference TRBV2 and TRBJ1-2, is EPEVTQTPSHQVTQMGQEVILRCVPISNHLYFYWYRQILGQKVEFLVSFYNNEISEKSEIFDDQFSVERPDGSNFTLKIRSTKLEDSAMYFCASVLRQGNYGYTFGSGTRLTVV.

The V gene is TRBV7-9, the J gene TRBJ2-5; D is perhaps TRBD1 or TRBD2 (5 bases each). Germline lookup yields CDR1 SEHNR and CDR2 FQNEAQ (reference sequence). The CDR3 has 15 amino acids. Trimming took 4 bases from V and 0 from J, leaving 12 bases between them. This CDR3 reads CASSSRGPYQETQYF. CDR3 coding DNA: TGTGCCAGCAGCTCCCGGGGCCCGTACCAAGAGACCCAGTACTTC.

V is TRBV6-4 and J is TRBJ2-7; possible D gene TRBD1, 6 bases. V lost 6 bases and J 0 bases, leaving 12 bases between the germline ends. Germline assignment: CDR1 MRHNA and CDR2 SNTAGT. The CDR3 is 14 amino acids. CDR3 bases: TGTGCCAGCAGCCCACAGGGAAGCTCCTACGAGCAGTACTTC. Translated: CASSPQGSSYEQYF.

This chain links TRBV6-5 with TRBJ1-2; weak D call: TRBD1 (5 bases). Germline V gives CDR1 MNHEY, CDR2 SVGAGI. The CDR3 sequence is 15 residues long. With 6 bases removed from V and 1 base from J, the gap between germline ends came to 15 bases. This chain's CDR3 is CASRAPQEINYGYTF. CDR3 nucleotide sequence: TGTGCCAGCAGAGCACCACAGGAAATTAACTATGGCTACACCTTC.

This clone was detected only once. The chain joins TRBV10-3 to TRBJ2-1, with unresolved D. Germline V CDR1 and CDR2: ENHRY, SYGVKD. The CDR3 runs 16 residues. Trimming stripped 3 bases from V and 6 bases from J, with 18 bases between. CDR3: CAISDFSLRRANEQFF. The CDR3 bases are TGTGCCATCAGTGACTTCTCCCTACGGCGAGCCAATGAGCAGTTCTTC.

This clone was picked up a small number of times. This chain uses TRBV2 with TRBJ1-5, with D perhaps matching TRBD1 (5 bases). CDR3 size: 13 residues. V lost 6 bases and J 10 bases, leaving 16 bases between the germline ends. Germline values: CDR1 SNHLY, CDR2 FYNNEI. The CDR3 here is CASSVGRESPQHF. CDR3 nucleotide sequence: TGTGCCAGCAGCGTGGGACGGGAGTCCCCCCAGCATTTT.

CDR3 loop: CASSPGTAGNQPQHF. The CDR3 DNA reads TGTGCCAGCTCACCAGGGACGGCTGGCAATCAGCCCCAGCATTTT. The chain is built from TRBV18 and TRBJ1-5; TRBD1 might be the D (5 bases). Germline V lookup: CDR1 KGHSH, CDR2 LQKENI. V lost 2 bases, J lost 2 bases, and 10 bases lay in between. The CDR3 totals 15 residues.

This clone was observed a single time. The V gene is TRBV19, the J gene TRBJ2-7, with unresolved D. CDR1 LNHDA and CDR2 SQIVND come from the germline V gene (reference sequence). The CDR3 covers 16 residues. V was trimmed by 1 base and J by 1 base, leaving 14 bases between them. In DNA, the CDR3 is TGTGCCAGTAGTATAGGGTTCGGGTTATATTCCTACGAGCAGTACTTC. This translates into CASSIGFGLYSYEQYF.

The chain has TRBV19 and TRBJ1-5; unclear D gene. Trimming left V 1 base short and J 7 bases short, with 8 bases between. Germline V gene data show CDR1 as LNHDA and CDR2 as SQIVND (reference sequence). This CDR3 region has 13 residues. The DNA for the CDR3 is TGTGCCAGTAGTATAGTCCTAAGGCAGCCCCAGCATTTT. Encoded protein: CASSIVLRQPQHF.

The J gene is TRBJ2-2, the V gene TRBV6-5; either TRBD1 or TRBD2 may fit D (5 bases each). Trimming removed 7 bases from V and 1 base from J, with 10 bases in between. The CDR3 runs 14 residues. Germline CDR1 is MNHEY and CDR2 is SVGAGI. CDR3 sequence (DNA): TGTGCCAGCAACCGGGGCCTGAACACCGGGGAGCTGTTTTTT. This gives the protein CASNRGLNTGELFF.

This clone was seen once. Distinct nucleotide sequences in the sample also encode this CDR3. The rearrangement joins TRBV7-3 to TRBJ1-1; no definite D call. The CDR3 has 13 residues. Germline CDR1 reads SGHTA; CDR2 reads FQGTGA. Trimming left V 2 bases short and J 1 base short, with 5 bases between. The CDR3, as DNA: TGTGCCAGCAGCTTACTTACGAACACTGAAGCTTTCTTT. Encoded protein: CASSLLTNTEAFF.

Worth noting for this clone: In the same sample, other DNA sequences code for this CDR3. The V gene is TRBV28, the J gene TRBJ1-2; a possible D gene is TRBD1 (6 bases). The CDR3 has 14 residues. Trimming shortened V by 2 bases and J by 8 bases, and 15 bases separated the two germline ends. Germline V gene sequence: CDR1 MDHEN, CDR2 SYDVKM. The CDR3 spells CASSLSLQGRGYTF. Here the CDR3 DNA reads TGTGCCAGCAGTTTAAGTTTGCAGGGGAGAGGCTACACCTTC.

The chain employs TRBV6-6 and TRBJ1-5, with unresolved D. Per the germline V gene, CDR1 is MNHNY and CDR2 is SVGAGI (reference sequence). The CDR3 extends over 12 amino acids. V lost 8 bases and J lost 5, with 10 bases in between. The CDR3 loop reads CASAQWDQPQHF. CDR3 nucleotides: TGTGCCAGCGCCCAGTGGGATCAGCCCCAGCATTTT.

The gene calls are TRBV2 and TRBJ1-1, with TRBD1 matching over 10 bases. The V segment lost 4 bases and the J segment 8 bases; nucleotides outside the gene matches: 10. This CDR3 spans 15 amino acids. Germline V gene sequence: CDR1 SNHLY, CDR2 FYNNEI. The CDR3 DNA reads TGTGCCAGCAGTGGACCGGGACAGGGGAAGAGCGAAGCTTTCTTT. It specifies CASSGPGQGKSEAFF.

CDR3 residues: CASSRDRVGIEAFF. The DNA of the CDR3 is TGTGCCAGCAGCCGAGACAGGGTAGGGATTGAAGCTTTCTTT. The rearrangement links TRBV6-5 to TRBJ1-1; 7 nucleotides line up with TRBD1. Looked up from germline, CDR1 is MNHEY and CDR2 is SVGAGI. Trimming at V came to 6 bases and at J to 7 bases, leaving 11 bases not matched to a gene. This CDR3 is built from 14 residues.

The chain joins TRBV2 to TRBJ2-5; no reliable D call. The CDR3 spans 16 residues. Looked up from germline, CDR1 is SNHLY and CDR2 is FYNNEI. V was pared by 4 bases and J by 1 base, with 16 bases between. The CDR3 protein is CASSVTPHPLQETQYF. CDR3 nucleotides: TGTGCCAGCAGTGTAACCCCCCATCCTCTCCAAGAGACCCAGTACTTC.

The V call is TRBV6-5, the J call TRBJ2-5, with TRBD1 identical over 11 bases. TRBJ2-7 matches the DNA end more closely, so the J call is doubtful. The CDR3 has 16 amino acids. Germline V gene sequence: CDR1 MNHEY, CDR2 SVGAGI. CDR3 region: CASSYSRGQGANEQYF. The CDR3 DNA reads as TGTGCCAGCAGTTACTCAAGAGGACAGGGGGCCAACGAGCAGTACTTC.

The chain carries TRBV23-1 and TRBJ2-7, with 11 bases matching TRBD1. TRBV23-1 is classed as an ORF, of uncertain function. J was trimmed by 1 base and V by 10 bases; bases with no gene match: 15. This CDR3 comprises 17 residues. CDR3 nucleotide sequence: TGCGCCACCCGTGGACAGGGGGCCTGTGTTGGTTCCTACGAGCAGTACTTC. Translation gives CATRGQGACVGSYEQYF.

The rearrangement joins TRBV11-2 to TRBJ1-3; D is possibly TRBD1 (5 bases). The V and J ends lost 2 bases and 0 bases respectively, with 11 bases between them. The germline V gene has CDR1 SGHAT and CDR2 FQNNGV. The CDR3 consists of 16 residues. CDR3: CASSLQDTGSGNTIYF. CDR3 DNA: TGTGCCAGCAGCTTACAGGACACCGGCTCTGGAAACACCATATATTTT.